Listed here are 3 T cell receptor beta chains from one sample, sequenced in a study of TIL therapy for anti-PD-1-resistant metastatic lung cancer. The time point denotes: pre-treatment sample, taken before nivolumab and TIL therapy. This was the immunoSEQ v3 assay. Profiled with immunoSEQ multiplex PCR; TCRdb holds only in-frame clones, not every one. This sample carries 15,000 to 20,000 clones, under 90% of them seen once, and the ten largest clones take roughly 2%. Sample: blood, taken at baseline. The receptor source for this set is a person aged 25-85 years with non-small cell lung cancer.

This chain connects TRBV7-2 to TRBJ2-2, with 8 bases lining up with TRBD2. The germline gives CDR1 SGHTA, CDR2 FQGNSA. The CDR3 covers 16 residues. V lost 2 bases to trimming and J lost 4 bases; unmatched junction nucleotides: 6. This CDR3 is CASSLKTSGLTGELFF. Written as DNA, the CDR3 is TGTGCCAGCAGCTTAAAAACTAGCGGCCTCACCGGGGAGCTGTTTTTT.

V and J are TRBV7-2 and TRBJ1-4; D ambiguous. V lost 0 bases, J lost 4 bases, and 9 bases lay in between. CDR3 size: 15 residues. The germline V gene has CDR1 SGHTA and CDR2 FQGNSA. CDR3 DNA sequence: TGTGCCAGCAGCTTAGCCGGGTTAGTTAATGAAAAACTGTTTTTT. It codes for CASSLAGLVNEKLFF.

The rearrangement joins TRBV4-3 to TRBJ2-1; 11 bases are shared with TRBD2. The germline CDR1 and CDR2 sequences are LGHNA and YSLEER. V lost 1 base, J lost 10 bases, and 15 bases stayed unmatched. This CDR3 has 18 amino acids. The CDR3 protein is CASSQGLRTSGSVGEQFF. The DNA for the CDR3 is TGCGCCAGCAGCCAAGGGCTAAGGACTAGCGGGTCCGTGGGGGAGCAGTTCTTC.